This T cell receptor (beta chain) appears in the sequencing data of a study of blood T cell repertoires in COVID-19 (TCRdb year 2020). Regarding the complete study: The collaborator samples originated in the United States, Italy and Spain and spanned the acute and convalescent phases of COVID-19. The prospective study material was composed of cDNA or gDNA derived from T cells, B-cell-depleted T cells, or PBMCs. Deeply sampled blood TCRbeta repertoires from subjects exposed to, actively infected with, or recovered from COVID-19 were included in the dataset. The repertoires were made available in a free public database intended to serve as a resource for research on the immune response to SARS-CoV-2. Samples were obtained from the ongoing ImmuneRACE study (first 160 participants) and from approximately 1,200 subjects provided by 6 global collaborators. The sample metadata nearly always contained a de-identified subject ID, COVID-19 status, age in years and sex. HLA class I and class II types, where available, came from metadata supplied by the sample provider rather than from assay-based typing.

Overall study outcomes, separate from this receptor: How much clinical and demographic metadata was included differed by source and by participant, and the metadata was provided uncurated.

Taken from cysteine to phenylalanine, the CDR3 has 16 residues. Only CDR3 DNA remains: 48 bases, in frame from the first base. The germline V gene (reference sequence) gives CDR1 as SEHNR and CDR2 as FQNEAQ. V ends up 5 bases short and J 6 bases short, with an unmatched junction base count of 12. The immunoSEQ Assay, a bias-controlled multiplex PCR, was used to amplify TCRbeta CDR3 regions from genomic DNA. Per the source publication's procedure: Nucleated cell counts per sample were estimated from amplification of reference gene primers within the assay. To quantify the absolute abundance of each unique TCRbeta CDR3 rearrangement, sequence reads were collapsed and filtered. For each sample, productive Simpson clonality was calculated as the square root of Simpson's diversity index across productive rearrangements. The clones in this table, taken by TCRdb from immuneACCESS, are in-frame only. Not every clone is retained; where verified, under half of the shortfall comes from an unresolved V gene, and the cause of the rest is unknown. That table is the source of V, J and clone size, and D and trimming were worked out from the DNA. This sample gives 30,000 to 35,000 clones in total; about 93% of them show up just once. The ten top clones hold about 5% of the sample.

On this clone: The clone's antigen remains unknown. The sample holds no much larger clone one base away, and base qualities are not on file.

The collaborating institutions used their own protocols to collect whole blood in K2EDTA tubes. For TCRbeta analysis, collaborators shipped samples in one of three forms: frozen whole blood, isolated PBMCs, or DNA extracted from either of those sample types. The rearranged segments are TRBV7-9 and TRBJ1-5; 8 of the junction bases match TRBD1. This TCR came from a human donor in a cohort sampled during active COVID-19. The sample comprised peripheral blood. The nucleotide sequence reads as follows: TGTGCCAGCAGCCAAAACCGGACAGGGCGAATTCAGCCCCAGCATTTT. The resulting protein is CASSQNRTGRIQPQHF.